This T cell receptor beta chain originates from a study of CD8 T cells in Susac syndrome. Random-hexamer reverse transcription was applied to roughly 0.5 to 1 ug RNA. Amplification of TCR beta CDR3 used immunoSEQ multiplex PCR across 54 Vbeta and 13 Jbeta. Using its own MiXCR run on the immunoSEQ multiplex PCR reads, TCRdb lists one record per CDR3 protein. Counted here are some 76,000 distinct CDR3 sequences, roughly 91% occurring once; the ten biggest clones make up 0.5% to 0.6%. Relapsing-remitting disease, either stable or active, was present in the treatment-naive patients who were the multiple sclerosis controls. This sequence was found in a human donor with multiple sclerosis. Sample: CD8+ T cells from PBMCs.

This CDR3 reads CASSYPGRDTQYF. CDR3 coding DNA: TGTGCCAGCAGTTACCCGGGGAGAGATACGCAGTATTTT. The chain joins TRBV6-2 or TRBV6-3 to TRBJ2-3; maybe TRBD2 (5 bases). V lost 2 bases and J 5 bases, leaving 8 bases between the germline ends. Looked up from germline, CDR1 is MNHEY and CDR2 is SVGEGT. CDR3 size: 13 residues.